One sample yielded the 23 T cell receptor beta chains listed below, sequenced in a study of molecular identifiers for immune sequencing clone quantification. TCRdb redid the calling of the PCR reads with MiXCR, one entry per CDR3 protein. This sample has about 510,000 distinct CDR3 sequences, with around 25% found just once. The sample taken for sequencing was naive CD8+ T cells from blood, with Jurkat cell RNA spiked in. Stated subset: FACS-sorted CD8+CD4-CCR7+CD45RA+ naive T cells. The receptors originated from a human donor in good health. Some libraries in this study had Jurkat cell RNA spiked in.

The J gene is TRBJ1-2, the V gene TRBV28; 8 nucleotides match TRBD1. Germline loops: CDR1 MDHEN, CDR2 SYDVKM. With V trimmed by 3 bases and J by 3 bases, 6 bases remained unmatched. This CDR3 has 15 residues. The CDR3 nucleotides are TGTGCCAGCAGTTTTAGGGGACAGGTTCACTATGGCTACACCTTC. It codes for CASSFRGQVHYGYTF.

This clonotype came up many times. This rearrangement joins TRBV7-2 to TRBJ1-2; 7 bases match TRBD1. Germline lookup yields CDR1 SGHTA and CDR2 FQGNSA. V lost 5 bases, J lost 2 bases, and 2 bases stayed unmatched. This CDR3 has 13 residues. CDR3 DNA: TGTGCCAGCAGCATGGGACAGAACTATGGCTACACCTTC. Its protein is CASSMGQNYGYTF.

This chain links TRBV14 with TRBJ1-3, with unresolved D. Germline V CDR1 and CDR2: SGHDN, FVKESK. Trimming took off 0 bases at V and 3 bases at J, with 27 bases between the two ends. The CDR3 extends over 21 amino acids. The CDR3 protein is CASSQDWLRTEPRPNGNTIYF. Here the CDR3 DNA reads TGTGCCAGCAGCCAAGATTGGTTACGCACCGAACCAAGGCCAAATGGAAACACCATATATTTT.

This clonotype turned up a few times. This chain joins TRBV6-2 or TRBV6-3 and TRBJ2-7; no definite D call. The V gene lost 6 bases and the J gene lost 4 bases, with 13 bases spanning the gap. Germline values: CDR1 MNHEY, CDR2 SVGEGT. The CDR3 runs to 13 residues. In nucleotides, the CDR3 is TGTGCCAGCAGCCCCGCGGTAGAGTACGAGCAGTACTTC. Translating gives CASSPAVEYEQYF.

This clonotype has a single count. This sequence joins TRBV6-9 and TRBJ2-3; TRBD2 matches 13 bases. This CDR3 contains 16 residues. Germline values: CDR1 MNHGY, CDR2 SVAAGI. Losses at the gene ends were 6 bases for V and 8 bases for J; bases not matched to a gene: 11. DNA of the CDR3: TGTGCCAGCAGCCCGGGACTAGCGGGAACGGGCGGTACGCAGTATTTT. It yields the protein CASSPGLAGTGGTQYF.

As concerns this clonotype: The junction departs from germline at one end; a sequencing error may be responsible. The chain couples TRBV6-6 to TRBJ1-6; D gene unclear. The CDR3 contains 16 residues. Germline values: CDR1 MNHNY, CDR2 SVGAGI (reference sequence). DNA for the CDR3: TGTGCCAGCAGTCCCAATTTACAGTCCTATAATTTACCCCTCCACTTT. Encoded protein: CASSPNLQSYNLPLHF.

This clonotype was observed a single time. This may come from a read error, since a much larger clone is one base off. V usage is TRBV6-2 or TRBV6-3 and J usage is TRBJ1-2, with a tentative D call TRBD1 (6 bases). CDR1 and CDR2 (germline): MNHEY, SVGEGT. V lost 2 bases, J lost 7 bases, and 20 bases lay in between. This CDR3 has 16 amino acids. CDR3 in amino acids: CASSYPTLWTALGYTF. The DNA for the CDR3 is TGTGCCAGCAGTTACCCGACCCTATGGACAGCTCTTGGCTACACCTTC.

Worth noting for this clonotype: This may arise from a read error, as a much more abundant clone is one base away. The J gene is TRBJ1-5, the V gene TRBV28; perhaps TRBD1 as D (5 bases). Looked up from germline, CDR1 is MDHEN and CDR2 is SYDVKM. The ends were cut back, 3 bases at V and 6 bases at J, with 18 bases in the middle. The CDR3 runs to 16 residues. CDR3 nucleotide sequence: TGTGCCAGCAGTTTTCGGGGCAGGGAGTATGTTCAGCCCCAGCATTTT. Protein: CASSFRGREYVQPQHF.

A word on this clonotype: With a much larger clone just one base away, this may be a read error. V usage is TRBV29-1 and J usage is TRBJ1-1; D is possibly TRBD1 (5 bases). In germline, CDR1 is SQVTM, CDR2 ANQGSEA. This CDR3 comprises 12 residues. CDR3 sequence reads: CCVEEGTVEAFF. The CDR3 DNA reads TGCTGCGTTGAAGAAGGGACTGTGGAAGCTTTCTTT.

V is TRBV7-2 and J is TRBJ2-3; no clear D gene. The CDR3 extends over 12 amino acids. With 4 bases removed from V and 14 bases from J, the gap between germline ends came to 16 bases. Germline values: CDR1 SGHTA, CDR2 FQGNSA. The CDR3 bases are TGTGCCAGCAGCTCCCGGACCAGACATCCGTATTTT. It is translated as CASSSRTRHPYF.

This clonotype was observed a handful of times. The rearrangement uses TRBV27 and TRBJ2-3; 10 bases map to TRBD2. This CDR3 region has 19 residues. The trim removed 7 bases at V and 1 base at J, leaving 17 bases unmatched. Germline V CDR1 and CDR2: MNHEY, SMNVEV (reference sequence). The CDR3 protein is CASTPLSSGGAGGTDTQYF. CDR3 DNA: TGTGCCAGCACCCCACTTTCGAGCGGGGGGGCTGGAGGCACAGATACGCAGTATTTT.

The rearrangement links TRBV6-2 or TRBV6-3 to TRBJ2-7, with no clear D. V gave up 1 base and J gave up 5 bases, with 12 bases separating them. Germline loops: CDR1 MNHEY, CDR2 SVGEGT. The CDR3 runs 14 residues. CDR3 coding DNA: TGTGCCAGCAGTTACTTGACCGTCGAGGACGAGCAGTACTTC. Its translation is CASSYLTVEDEQYF.

At least ten counts were recorded for this clonotype. The chain carries TRBV7-9 and TRBJ1-1; weak D call: TRBD1 (5 bases). V lost 3 bases to trimming and J lost 0 bases, with 11 bases between them. This CDR3 has 15 amino acids. Germline V gives CDR1 SEHNR, CDR2 FQNEAQ (reference sequence). Here the CDR3 reads CASSLSQGMNTEAFF. CDR3 sequence (DNA): TGTGCCAGCAGCTTGTCGCAGGGCATGAACACTGAAGCTTTCTTT. The full variable domain, rest sourced from reference TRBV7-9 and TRBJ1-1, is DTGVSQNPRHKITKRGQNVTFRCDPISEHNRLYWYRQTLGQGPEFLTYFQNEAQLEKSRLLSDRFSAERPKGSFSTLEIQRTEQGDSAMYLCASSLSQGMNTEAFFGQGTRLTVV.

Remarks on this clonotype: This clone may be a read error of a much larger clone one base away. V is TRBV7-9 and J is TRBJ1-3; a weak D match, TRBD1 (5 bases). The CDR3 loop spans 17 amino acids. Germline CDR1 SEHNR, CDR2 FQNEAQ (reference sequence). CDR3 nucleotides: TGTGCCAGCAGCTTAGGACCCCCGGGGCCTTCTGGAAACACCACATATTTT. It specifies CASSLGPPGPSGNTTYF. Full variable domain (rest looked up from reference TRBV7-9 and TRBJ1-3): DTGVSQNPRHKITKRGQNVTFRCDPISEHNRLYWYRQTLGQGPEFLTYFQNEAQLEKSRLLSDRFSAERPKGSFSTLEIQRTEQGDSAMYLCASSLGPPGPSGNTTYFGEGSWLTVV.

This chain connects TRBV11-3 to TRBJ2-3; 10 nucleotides line up with TRBD2. Germline V lookup: CDR1 SGHNT, CDR2 YENEEA. CDR3 length equals 16 residues. The V segment lost 5 bases and the J segment 6 bases; nucleotides outside the gene matches: 11. The CDR3 nucleotides read TGTGCCAGCAGCCTAGGGCTAGCGGGGGATGCTGATACGCAGTATTTT. Amino acid sequence: CASSLGLAGDADTQYF.

Concerning this clonotype itself: This clone may be a read error of a much larger clone one base away. The CDR3 here is CASSPATAAAYNEQIF. The CDR3 coding sequence is TGTGCCAGCAGCCCCGCGACTGCAGCGGCCTACAATGAGCAGATCTTC. V usage is TRBV4-2 and J usage is TRBJ2-1, with D possibly TRBD2 on 5 matching bases. The CDR3 is 16 amino acids. Germline V gene lookup returns CDR1 LGHNA and CDR2 YNFKEQ.

As concerns this clonotype: This may stem from a read error, because a much larger clone lies one nucleotide away. The chain uses TRBV27 and TRBJ2-3; D remains ambiguous. This CDR3 is 14 amino acids long. Germline loops: CDR1 MNHEY, CDR2 SMNVEV (reference sequence). Trimming removed 3 bases at V and 5 bases at J, with 12 bases between. The CDR3 DNA sequence: TGTGCCAGCAGTTTTGGGGTGGAAATAGATACGCAGTATTTT. Translated: CASSFGVEIDTQYF.

The sample holds a few counts of this clonotype. The CDR3 region is CASGSGTFGTDTQYF. CDR3 DNA sequence: TGTGCCAGCGGGTCCGGAACCTTTGGCACAGATACGCAGTATTTT. The chain is built from TRBV5-4 and TRBJ2-3; D call uncertain. Germline V gene sequence: CDR1 SGHNT, CDR2 YYREEE (reference sequence). The CDR3 consists of 15 residues. The ends were cut back, 7 bases at V and 1 base at J, with 16 bases in the middle.

The rearrangement links TRBV19 to TRBJ1-1; no definite D call. The V gene lost 11 bases and the J gene lost 4 bases, with 11 bases spanning the gap. The germline V gene has CDR1 LNHDA and CDR2 SQIVND (reference sequence). CDR3 length: 11 residues. CDR3 protein: CASLEGTEAFF. In DNA, the CDR3 is TGTGCCTCCCTGGAGGGCACTGAAGCTTTCTTT.

A word on this clonotype: It may be a read error: a sequence one base away is much more abundant. V gene TRBV4-1 combines with J gene TRBJ2-1, with D tentatively TRBD1 (5 bases). Deletions cut 3 bases from V and 9 bases from J, with 12 bases between. CDR3 length: 13 residues. Germline CDR1 is MGHRA and CDR2 is YSYEKL. The CDR3 nucleotides are TGCGCCAGCAGCCATGTTGGGGCGGTTGAGCAGTTCTTC. Translated, it gives CASSHVGAVEQFF.

This clonotype was counted between two and nine times. In DNA, the CDR3 is TGTGCCAGCAGCCAAGATCTTGGGGGCAGAGAAGCTTTCTTT. Translated: CASSQDLGGREAFF. The chain combines TRBV3-1 with TRBJ1-1, with a weak D call TRBD1 (6 bases). CDR1 and CDR2 (germline): LGHDT, YNNKEL (reference sequence). V was shortened by 0 bases and J by 8 bases, with 13 bases between the two germline ends. The CDR3 has 14 residues.

The chain joins TRBV19 to TRBJ1-1, with TRBD1 matching over 8 bases. Germline V gene lookup returns CDR1 LNHDA and CDR2 SQIVND (reference sequence). The V and J ends lost 7 bases and 1 base, in that order; junction bases with no gene match: 8. CDR3 length: 15 residues. CDR3 region: CASKPMGQANTEAFF. As DNA, the CDR3 is TGTGCCAGTAAACCGATGGGACAGGCGAACACTGAAGCTTTCTTT.

The sample holds a few counts of this clonotype. V and J are TRBV5-1 and TRBJ2-3, with a weak D call TRBD1 (5 bases). Trimming removed 3 bases from V and 2 bases from J, with 19 bases in between. The germline V gene encodes CDR1 SGHRS and CDR2 YFSETQ. This CDR3 contains 17 residues. The CDR3 DNA follows: TGCGCCAGCAGCTCATATCAAGGGGTCATCTCCACAGATACGCAGTATTTT. Encoded protein: CASSSYQGVISTDTQYF.